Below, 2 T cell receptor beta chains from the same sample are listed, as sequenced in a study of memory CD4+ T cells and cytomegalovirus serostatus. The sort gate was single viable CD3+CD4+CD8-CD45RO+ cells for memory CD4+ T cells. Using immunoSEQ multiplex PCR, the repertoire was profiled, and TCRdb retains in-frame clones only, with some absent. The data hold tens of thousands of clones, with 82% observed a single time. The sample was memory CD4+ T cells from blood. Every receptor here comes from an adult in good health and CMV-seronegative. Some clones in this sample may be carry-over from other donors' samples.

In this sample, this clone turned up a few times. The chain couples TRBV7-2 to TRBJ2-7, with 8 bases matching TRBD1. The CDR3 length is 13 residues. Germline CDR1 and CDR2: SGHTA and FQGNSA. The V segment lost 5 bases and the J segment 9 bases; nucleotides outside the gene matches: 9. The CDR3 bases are TGTGCCAGCAGCGCCCAGGACAGGGCGATGCAGTACTTC. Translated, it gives CASSAQDRAMQYF.

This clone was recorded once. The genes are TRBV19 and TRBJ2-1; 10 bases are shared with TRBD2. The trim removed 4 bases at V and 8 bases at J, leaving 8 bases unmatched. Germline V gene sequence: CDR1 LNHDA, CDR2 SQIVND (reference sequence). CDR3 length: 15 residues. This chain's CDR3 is CASSRASGRWDEQFF. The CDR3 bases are TGTGCCAGTAGTAGGGCTAGCGGGAGATGGGATGAGCAGTTCTTC.